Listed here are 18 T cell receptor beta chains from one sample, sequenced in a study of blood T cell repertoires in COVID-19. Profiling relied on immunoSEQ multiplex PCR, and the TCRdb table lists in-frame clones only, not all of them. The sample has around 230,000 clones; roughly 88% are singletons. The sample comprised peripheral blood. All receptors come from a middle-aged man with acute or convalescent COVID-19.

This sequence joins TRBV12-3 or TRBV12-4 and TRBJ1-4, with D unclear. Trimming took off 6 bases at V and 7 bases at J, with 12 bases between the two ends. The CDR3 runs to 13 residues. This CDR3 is CASRLSSTEKLFF. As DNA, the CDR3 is TGTGCCAGCAGGCTGTCCTCTACTGAAAAACTGTTTTTT.

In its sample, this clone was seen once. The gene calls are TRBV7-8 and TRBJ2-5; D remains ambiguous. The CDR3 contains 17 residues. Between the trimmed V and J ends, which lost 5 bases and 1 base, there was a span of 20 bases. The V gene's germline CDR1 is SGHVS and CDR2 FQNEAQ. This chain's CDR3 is CASSLGSLARGQETQYF. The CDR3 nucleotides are TGTGCCAGCAGCCTCGGGTCCCTCGCGCGAGGCCAAGAGACCCAGTACTTC.

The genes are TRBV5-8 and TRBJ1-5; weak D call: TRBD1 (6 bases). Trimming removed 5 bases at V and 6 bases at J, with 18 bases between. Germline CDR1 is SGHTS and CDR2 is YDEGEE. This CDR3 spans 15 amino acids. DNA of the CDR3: TGTGCCAGCAGGCCGGGACACCTTGGGAGTCAGCCCCAGCATTTT. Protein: CASRPGHLGSQPQHF.

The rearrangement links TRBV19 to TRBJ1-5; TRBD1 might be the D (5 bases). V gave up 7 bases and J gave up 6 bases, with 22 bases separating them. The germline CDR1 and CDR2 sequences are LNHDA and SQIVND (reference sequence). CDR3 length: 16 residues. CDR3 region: CASTPWEGIGVQPQHF. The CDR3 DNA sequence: TGTGCCAGTACCCCTTGGGAAGGGATAGGGGTTCAGCCCCAGCATTTT.

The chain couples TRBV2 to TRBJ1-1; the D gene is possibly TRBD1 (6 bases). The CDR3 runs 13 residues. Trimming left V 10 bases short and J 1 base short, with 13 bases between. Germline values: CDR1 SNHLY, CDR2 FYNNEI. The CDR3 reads CATHRDSNTEAFF. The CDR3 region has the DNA TGTGCCACCCACAGGGATTCGAACACTGAAGCTTTCTTT.

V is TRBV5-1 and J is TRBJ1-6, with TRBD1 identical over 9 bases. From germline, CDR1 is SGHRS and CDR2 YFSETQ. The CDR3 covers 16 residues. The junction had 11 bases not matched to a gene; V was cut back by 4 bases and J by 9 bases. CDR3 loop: CASSTSPGQGRSPLHF. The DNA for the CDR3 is TGCGCCAGCAGCACTTCCCCGGGACAGGGTCGTTCACCCCTCCACTTT.

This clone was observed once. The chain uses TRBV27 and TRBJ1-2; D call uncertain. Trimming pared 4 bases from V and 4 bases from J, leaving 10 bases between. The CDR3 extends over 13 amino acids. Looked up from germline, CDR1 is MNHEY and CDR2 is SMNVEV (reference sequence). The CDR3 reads CASSSGSPYGYTF. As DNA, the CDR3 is TGTGCCAGCAGTTCAGGCAGCCCCTATGGCTACACCTTC.

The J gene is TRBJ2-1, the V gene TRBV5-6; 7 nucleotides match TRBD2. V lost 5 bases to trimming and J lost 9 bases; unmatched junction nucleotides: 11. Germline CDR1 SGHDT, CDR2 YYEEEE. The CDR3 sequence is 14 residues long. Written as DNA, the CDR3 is TGTGCCAGCAGTATGGGGGAGGGGACGGCTGAGCAGTTCTTC. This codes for CASSMGEGTAEQFF.

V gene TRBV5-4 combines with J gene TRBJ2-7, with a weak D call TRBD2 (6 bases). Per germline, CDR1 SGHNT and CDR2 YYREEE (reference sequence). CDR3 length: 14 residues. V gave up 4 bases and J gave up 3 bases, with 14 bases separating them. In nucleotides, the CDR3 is TGTGCCAGCAGCCGTAGCGGAACACACTACGAGCAGTACTTC. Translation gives CASSRSGTHYEQYF.

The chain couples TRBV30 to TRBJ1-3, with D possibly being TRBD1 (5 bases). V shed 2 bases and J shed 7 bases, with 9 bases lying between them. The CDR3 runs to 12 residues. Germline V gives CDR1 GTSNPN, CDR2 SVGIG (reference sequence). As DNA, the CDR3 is TGTGCCTGGAGTCCCGGGGGGAACACCATATATTTT. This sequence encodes CAWSPGGNTIYF.

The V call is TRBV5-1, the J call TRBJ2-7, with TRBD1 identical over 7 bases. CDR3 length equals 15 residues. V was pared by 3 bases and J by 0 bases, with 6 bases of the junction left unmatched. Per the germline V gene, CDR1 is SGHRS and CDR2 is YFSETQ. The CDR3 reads CASSYGQVSSYEQYF. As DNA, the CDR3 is TGCGCCAGCAGCTATGGACAGGTGAGCTCCTACGAGCAGTACTTC.

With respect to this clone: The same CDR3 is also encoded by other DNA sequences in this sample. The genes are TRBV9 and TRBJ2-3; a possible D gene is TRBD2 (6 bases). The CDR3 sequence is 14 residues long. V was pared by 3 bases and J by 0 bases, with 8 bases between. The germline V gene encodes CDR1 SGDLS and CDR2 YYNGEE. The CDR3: CASSARGSTDTQYF. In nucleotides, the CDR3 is TGTGCCAGCAGCGCGCGGGGTAGCACAGATACGCAGTATTTT.

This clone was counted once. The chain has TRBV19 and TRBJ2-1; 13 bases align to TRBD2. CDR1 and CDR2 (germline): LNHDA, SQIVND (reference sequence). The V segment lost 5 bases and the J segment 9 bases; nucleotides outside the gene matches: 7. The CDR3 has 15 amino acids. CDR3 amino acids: CASSSRTSGRSEQFF. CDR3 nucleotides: TGTGCCAGTAGTTCTCGGACTAGCGGGAGATCTGAGCAGTTCTTC.

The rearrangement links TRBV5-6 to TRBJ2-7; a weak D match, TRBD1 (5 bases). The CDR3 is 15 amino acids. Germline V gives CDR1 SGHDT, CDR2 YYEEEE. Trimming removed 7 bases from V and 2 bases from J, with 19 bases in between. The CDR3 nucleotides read TGTGCCAGCCTTACGACAGCCATCCCTACCTACGAGCAGTACTTC. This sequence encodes CASLTTAIPTYEQYF. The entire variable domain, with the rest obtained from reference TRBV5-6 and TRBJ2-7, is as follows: DAGVTQSPTHLIKTRGQQVTLRCSPKSGHDTVSWYQQALGQGPQFIFQYYEEEERQRGNFPDRFSGHQFPNYSSELNVNALLLGDSALYLCASLTTAIPTYEQYFGPGTRLTVT.

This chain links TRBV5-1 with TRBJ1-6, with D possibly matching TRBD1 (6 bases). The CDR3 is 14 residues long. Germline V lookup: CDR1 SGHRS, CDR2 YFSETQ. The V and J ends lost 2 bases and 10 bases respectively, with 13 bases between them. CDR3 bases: TGCGCCAGCAGCTTTAAAGGGGGTCAATCACCCCTCCACTTT. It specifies CASSFKGGQSPLHF.

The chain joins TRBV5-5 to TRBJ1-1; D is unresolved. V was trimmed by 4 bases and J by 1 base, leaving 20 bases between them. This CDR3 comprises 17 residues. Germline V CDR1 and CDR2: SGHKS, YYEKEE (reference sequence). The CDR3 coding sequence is TGTGCCAGCAGCGTTGACCGCAACTACCCAAAGAACACTGAAGCTTTCTTT. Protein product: CASSVDRNYPKNTEAFF. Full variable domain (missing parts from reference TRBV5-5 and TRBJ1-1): DAGVTQSPTHLIKTRGQQVTLRCSPISGHKSVSWYQQVLGQGPQFIFQYYEKEERGRGNFPDRFSARQFPNYSSELNVNALLLGDSALYLCASSVDRNYPKNTEAFFGQGTRLTVV.

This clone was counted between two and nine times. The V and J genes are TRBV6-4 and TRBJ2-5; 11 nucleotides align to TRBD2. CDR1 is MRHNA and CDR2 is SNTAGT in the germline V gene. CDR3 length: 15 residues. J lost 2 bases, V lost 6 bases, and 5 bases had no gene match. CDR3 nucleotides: TGTGCCAGCAGACCGGGACTAGCGGAACAAGAGACCCAGTACTTC. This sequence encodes CASRPGLAEQETQYF.

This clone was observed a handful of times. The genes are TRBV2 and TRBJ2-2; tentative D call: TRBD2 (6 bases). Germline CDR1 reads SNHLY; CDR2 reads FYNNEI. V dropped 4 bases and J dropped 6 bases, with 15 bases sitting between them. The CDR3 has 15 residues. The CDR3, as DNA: TGTGCCAGCAGTGCGAACGGGAGAAGTGCCGGGGAGCTGTTTTTT. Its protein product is CASSANGRSAGELFF.